What follows describes a single T cell receptor beta chain. Which antigen it targets is not known. Base-call qualities are not available, and no considerably larger clone is one nucleotide away. The data stem from a study of blood T cell repertoires in COVID-19 (dated by TCRdb to the early 2020s). A note on the overall study: Collaborator samples came from the United States, Italy and Spain and covered acute and convalescent phases of COVID-19. HLA class I and class II types, where available, came from metadata supplied by the sample provider rather than from assay-based typing. Deeply sampled blood TCRbeta repertoires from subjects exposed to, actively infected with, or recovered from COVID-19 were included in the dataset. Nearly every sample came with metadata listing a de-identified subject ID, COVID-19 status, age in years and sex. The samples were drawn from two sources: the first 160 participants of the ongoing ImmuneRACE study, and fewer than 1,500 subjects contributed by 6 global collaborators. The prospective study material was composed of cDNA or gDNA derived from T cells, B-cell-depleted T cells, or PBMCs. A freely available public database, intended as a resource for researchers studying the immune response to SARS-CoV-2, is where the repertoires were released. Broader findings and caveats from the paper: Clinical and demographic metadata were provided uncurated, with the amount varying by source and participant.

Collaborating institutions collected whole blood in K2EDTA tubes following their own protocols. Collaborator samples were shipped for TCRbeta analysis as frozen whole blood, isolated PBMCs, or DNA extracted from either sample type. The immunoSEQ Assay, a bias-controlled multiplex PCR, was used to amplify TCRbeta CDR3 regions from genomic DNA. The study's own analysis went as follows. Nucleated cell counts per sample were estimated from amplification of reference gene primers within the assay. To quantify the absolute abundance of each unique TCRbeta CDR3 rearrangement, sequence reads were collapsed and filtered. Productive Simpson clonality was computed per sample as the square root of Simpson's diversity index over productive rearrangements. The clones in this table, taken by TCRdb from immuneACCESS, are in-frame only. Not every clone is retained; where verified, under half of the shortfall comes from an unresolved V gene, and the cause of the rest is unknown. The V and J calls and the clone size are those of that table, but D and trimming were determined from the DNA. This sample gives about 160,000 clones in total; approximately 84% of them show up just once. Over 20% of the sample comes from the top ten.

The trim is 1 base for V and 3 bases for J, with a gap of 7 bases between the germline ends. CDR1 MNHNS and CDR2 SASEGT are derived from the germline V gene. Measured from the cysteine to the phenylalanine, the CDR3 is 14 residues long. Only the CDR3 region is kept as DNA, spanning 42 bases read in frame from base 1. The sequence was obtained from a woman at least 80 years old with acute or convalescent COVID-19. The chain uses TRBV6-1 and TRBJ2-1, with the D gene not clear enough to name. The specimen was peripheral blood. The DNA is as follows: TGTGCCAGCAGTGAAGGGGCCTTCTACAATGAGCAGTTCTTC. Protein translation: CASSEGAFYNEQFF.